These 7 T cell receptor beta chains share one sample of origin, sequenced in a study of CD8+CD57+ T cells in acquired aplastic anemia. Profiling that covered TCR beta VDJ and CDR3 relied on genomic DNA as its template. From the reads, TCRdb called clonotypes with MiXCR, one entry per CDR3 protein. The table has 250,000 to 300,000 distinct CDR3 sequences, about 56% seen once. The sequenced sample consisted of sorted CD4+, CD8+, or CD8+CD57+ T cells (not recorded which) from PBMCs. These receptors all stem from a human donor with severe aplastic anemia or a healthy control (not recorded which).

This clonotype was seen ten or more times. This rearrangement joins TRBV7-8 to TRBJ1-5; possible D gene TRBD1, 5 bases. Germline CDR1 is SGHVS and CDR2 is FQNEAQ. The V gene lost 2 bases and the J gene lost 4 bases, with 15 bases spanning the gap. The CDR3 totals 16 residues. CDR3 DNA sequence: TGTGCCAGCAGCTTAATCTCAGGGCAAGGGAATCAGCCCCAGCATTTT. Residues: CASSLISGQGNQPQHF.

The chain uses TRBV19 and TRBJ2-1; perhaps D is TRBD1 or TRBD2 (5 bases each). The CDR3 consists of 14 residues. V was trimmed by 8 bases and J by 3 bases, leaving 14 bases between them. Germline assignment: CDR1 LNHDA and CDR2 SQIVND (reference sequence). The CDR3 loop reads CASVPGTLYNEQFF. The CDR3 DNA reads as TGTGCCAGTGTTCCGGGGACCCTCTACAATGAGCAGTTCTTC.

The chain has TRBV5-5 and TRBJ2-5, with D maybe TRBD2 (5 bases). CDR1 is SGHKS and CDR2 is YYEKEE in the germline V gene (reference sequence). This CDR3 comprises 13 residues. V was cut by 4 bases and J by 2 bases, with 9 bases left in between. In DNA form, the CDR3 reads TGTGCCAGCAGCCGATGGACTCAAGAGACCCAGTACTTC. As protein: CASSRWTQETQYF.

As for this clonotype: At one boundary the junction diverges from the germline segment, which might be a read error. The genes are TRBV7-9 and TRBJ2-1; perhaps TRBD2 as D (5 bases). CDR3 length: 13 amino acids. Germline CDR1 is SEHNR and CDR2 is FQNEAQ (reference sequence). As DNA, the CDR3 is TGTGCCAGCAGCGTCCCGGGGTACAATGGGCAGTTCTTC. This sequence encodes CASSVPGYNGQFF.

This clonotype has a count of ten or more. CDR3 region: CASSPTGIINEQYF. In DNA form, the CDR3 reads TGTGCCAGTAGTCCCACAGGGATAATTAACGAGCAGTACTTC. V is TRBV19 and J is TRBJ2-7; a possible D gene is TRBD1 (6 bases). Trimming took off 5 bases at V and 5 bases at J, with 16 bases between the two ends. Germline V CDR1 and CDR2: LNHDA, SQIVND (reference sequence). The CDR3 covers 14 residues.

This clonotype was observed many times. The chain couples TRBV6-2 or TRBV6-3 to TRBJ1-2; unclear D gene. CDR1 and CDR2 from the germline V gene are MNHEY and SVGEGT. CDR3 length: 14 amino acids. V was shortened by 2 bases and J by 3 bases, with 10 bases between the two germline ends. The CDR3 loop reads CASSYSGMYYGYTF. CDR3 in DNA: TGTGCCAGCAGTTACAGCGGGATGTACTATGGCTACACCTTC.

The rearrangement uses TRBV7-6 and TRBJ2-5; 10 nucleotides agree with TRBD1. The length of the CDR3 is 16 residues. Germline CDR1 SGHVS, CDR2 FNYEAQ. After removal of 0 bases from V and 4 bases from J, the junction contained 5 bases not matched to a gene. The CDR3 protein is CASSLAVGDRGETQYF. The CDR3 nucleotides read TGTGCCAGCAGCTTAGCAGTAGGGGACAGGGGAGAGACCCAGTACTTC.